The 9 T cell receptor beta chains reported below all come from one sample, sequenced in a study of cytomegalovirus exposure and HLA in healthy donors. Both 60 Vbeta primers and 13 Jbeta primers went into the PCR. The method was immunoSEQ multiplex PCR; TCRdb's version includes in-frame clones alone and lacks a portion of them. The table shows more than 110,000 clones, with less than 85% occurring only once. The specimen sequenced was PBMCs. The receptors stem from a man in his forties in good health and CMV-seropositive.

This clone is categorized as medium-sized (0.01 to 0.1%). This chain joins TRBV5-6 and TRBJ2-7; tentatively, D is TRBD1 (6 bases). This CDR3 has 14 residues. Per germline, CDR1 SGHDT and CDR2 YYEEEE. V lost 0 bases to trimming and J lost 5 bases, with 12 bases between them. CDR3 nucleotides: TGTGCCAGCAGCTTGGACAGGGAGATCCACGAGCAGTACTTC. Its protein is CASSLDREIHEQYF.

Here the CDR3 reads CASSLMASPGGANVLTF. For the CDR3, the DNA is TGCGCCAGCAGCTTGATGGCCTCTCCGGGAGGGGCCAACGTCCTGACTTTC. The chain links TRBV5-1 to TRBJ2-6; D possibly corresponds to TRBD2 (5 bases). The CDR3 contains 17 residues. Germline CDR1 and CDR2: SGHRS and YFSETQ. Trimming left V 1 base short and J 4 bases short, with 15 bases between.

The chain is built from TRBV29-1 and TRBJ1-2; possible D gene TRBD1, 5 bases. V shed 4 bases and J shed 2 bases, with 17 bases lying between them. The CDR3 has 15 amino acids. Germline values: CDR1 SQVTM, CDR2 ANQGSEA. CDR3 amino acids: CSVVETIGGNYGYTF. As DNA, the CDR3 is TGCAGCGTTGTGGAGACGATCGGGGGAAACTATGGCTACACCTTC.

CDR3 region: CASSRRDLREKLFF. The CDR3 nucleotides read TGTGCCAGTAGTAGGCGGGACCTTCGGGAAAAACTGTTTTTT. The chain employs TRBV19 and TRBJ1-4, with TRBD1 as a possible D gene (5 bases). This CDR3 spans 14 amino acids. The V gene lost 4 bases and the J gene lost 8 bases, with 14 bases spanning the gap. Germline V gene sequence: CDR1 LNHDA, CDR2 SQIVND (reference sequence).

This chain connects TRBV7-2 to TRBJ1-1, with D hard to call. Trimming left V 1 base short and J 10 bases short, with 10 bases between. CDR1 and CDR2 (germline): SGHTA, FQGNSA. The CDR3 runs 12 residues. The CDR3 bases are TGTGCCAGCAGCTTAGGGGCACCCGCAGCTTTCTTT. It translates to CASSLGAPAAFF. The entire variable domain, with the rest obtained from reference TRBV7-2 and TRBJ1-1, is as follows: GAGVSQSPSNKVTEKGKDVELRCDPISGHTALYWYRQSLGQGLEFLIYFQGNSAPDKSGLPSDRFSAERTGGSVSTLTIQRTQQEDSAVYLCASSLGAPAAFFGQGTRLTVV.

The J gene is TRBJ1-6, the V gene TRBV19, with D hard to call. The CDR3 totals 13 residues. The germline V and J ends were trimmed by 1 base and 8 bases, with 6 bases remaining between them. The germline gives CDR1 LNHDA, CDR2 SQIVND (reference sequence). DNA for the CDR3: TGTGCCAGTAGTATAGTAACGGATTCACCCCTCCACTTT. It is translated as CASSIVTDSPLHF. The variable domain in full, completed from reference TRBV19 and TRBJ1-6, reads DGGITQSPKYLFRKEGQNVTLSCEQNLNHDAMYWYRQDPGQGLRLIYYSQIVNDFQKGDIAEGYSVSREKKESFPLTVTSAQKNPTAFYLCASSIVTDSPLHFGNGTRLTVT.

The rearrangement joins TRBV19 to TRBJ1-6, with 8 positions matching TRBD1. The germline V gene encodes CDR1 LNHDA and CDR2 SQIVND (reference sequence). V trimming: 6 bases; J trimming: 5 bases; junction bases outside the gene matches: 6. The CDR3 totals 15 residues. The CDR3 protein is CASSPSTGDNSPLHF. The CDR3 DNA sequence: TGTGCCAGTAGCCCCTCGACAGGGGATAATTCACCCCTCCACTTT.

This chain uses TRBV19 with TRBJ1-5, with D possibly matching TRBD1 (6 bases). Trimming stripped 5 bases from V and 4 bases from J, with 12 bases between. Germline CDR1 reads LNHDA; CDR2 reads SQIVND (reference sequence). The CDR3 runs to 14 residues. The CDR3 spells CASSVLQGNQPQHF. In nucleotides, the CDR3 is TGTGCCAGTAGTGTCCTGCAGGGGAATCAGCCCCAGCATTTT.

The J gene is TRBJ2-3, the V gene TRBV9, with D unresolved. Trimming stripped 3 bases from V and 1 base from J, with 9 bases between. Germline CDR1 SGDLS, CDR2 YYNGEE. The CDR3 sequence is 14 residues long. CDR3: CASSAEFGTDTQYF. Written as DNA, the CDR3 is TGTGCCAGCAGCGCTGAGTTCGGCACAGATACGCAGTATTTT.